Below are 14 T cell receptor beta chains sequenced from a single sample in a study of blood T cell repertoires in COVID-19. Assay used: immunoSEQ multiplex PCR; TCRdb lists only in-frame clones, some missing. The sample comprises around 100,000 clones, around four fifths of which are singletons, and roughly 29% rests with the top ten. The sample was peripheral blood. All receptors derive from a man between 70 and 80 years old with active or convalescent COVID-19.

The chain carries TRBV3-1 (or the pseudogene TRBV3-2) and TRBJ2-7; possibly TRBD1 for D (5 bases). Per germline, CDR1 LGHDT and CDR2 YNNKEL (reference sequence). The CDR3 contains 16 residues. Trimming cost V 4 bases and J 1 base, with 17 bases left between them. The CDR3 bases are TGTGCCAGCAGCCTCCCCAGGGCCATTCTTTCCTACGAGCAGTACTTC. This sequence encodes CASSLPRAILSYEQYF.

This clone was seen only once. The genes are TRBV6-1 and TRBJ1-5; TRBD1 aligns across 9 bases. Trimming cost V 3 bases and J 5 bases; bases outside gene matches: 11. In germline, CDR1 is MNHNS, CDR2 SASEGT. The CDR3 is made up of 17 amino acids. This CDR3 reads CASSEDRGQHLHQPQHF. The CDR3 bases are TGTGCCAGCAGTGAGGACAGGGGCCAGCATCTACATCAGCCCCAGCATTTT.

In this sample, this clone turned up a few times. The CDR3 is CASSLAGGNEQFF. The CDR3 DNA reads as TGTGCCAGCAGCTTGGCGGGGGGGAATGAGCAGTTCTTC. This chain joins TRBV5-6 and TRBJ2-1; the match to TRBD2 covers 8 bases. This CDR3 has 13 residues. In germline, CDR1 is SGHDT, CDR2 YYEEEE. The V segment lost 0 bases and the J segment 7 bases; nucleotides outside the gene matches: 0.

The chain employs TRBV6-2 or TRBV6-3 and TRBJ2-1; D may be TRBD2 (6 bases). This CDR3 region has 16 residues. V lost 5 bases to trimming and J lost 0 bases, with 14 bases between them. Germline values: CDR1 MNHEY, CDR2 SVGEGT. The CDR3 here is CASSAGWVSSYNEQFF. The CDR3 DNA follows: TGTGCCAGCAGTGCGGGGTGGGTTAGCTCCTACAATGAGCAGTTCTTC.

A few counts support this clone. This sequence joins TRBV2 and TRBJ1-5; TRBD1 matches 9 bases. Losses at the gene ends were 11 bases for V and 4 bases for J; bases not matched to a gene: 9. The germline CDR1 and CDR2 sequences are SNHLY and FYNNEI. The length of the CDR3 is 14 residues. Written as DNA, the CDR3 is TGTGCCTCTAAGAGAGGACAGGGGAATCAGCCCCAGCATTTT. Translated, it gives CASKRGQGNQPQHF.

This clone was picked up many times. The chain joins TRBV27 to TRBJ2-1; TRBD2 matches 11 bases. V dropped 6 bases and J dropped 5; count of bases not matched to a gene: 0. The CDR3 has 13 amino acids. CDR1 is MNHEY, CDR2 SMNVEV, per germline (reference sequence). CDR3: CASRTSGNNEQFF. CDR3 coding DNA: TGTGCCAGCAGGACTAGCGGGAACAATGAGCAGTTCTTC.

The chain has TRBV13 and TRBJ1-6; tentative D call: TRBD1 (6 bases). Germline CDR1 PRHDT, CDR2 FYEKMQ (reference sequence). With 0 bases removed from V and 9 bases from J, the gap between germline ends came to 15 bases. There are 16 residues in the CDR3. The CDR3 nucleotides are TGTGCCAGCAGCTTAGGCTTACAGGGCGTGGGTTCACCCCTCCACTTT. Protein product: CASSLGLQGVGSPLHF.

The chain couples TRBV4-3 to TRBJ1-2; no reliable D call. The CDR3 is 13 amino acids. Per the germline V gene, CDR1 is LGHNA and CDR2 is YSLEER. Between the trimmed V and J ends, which lost 2 bases and 4 bases, there was a span of 8 bases. The CDR3 loop is CASSQTSGYGYTF. CDR3 DNA sequence: TGCGCCAGCAGCCAAACGTCGGGCTATGGCTACACCTTC.

V is TRBV5-6 and J is TRBJ2-5, with 7 bases fitting TRBD1. In germline, CDR1 is SGHDT, CDR2 YYEEEE. This CDR3 region has 14 residues. Losses at the gene ends were 2 bases for V and 4 bases for J; bases not matched to a gene: 5. CDR3 sequence reads: CASSLLTGTETQYF. The CDR3 coding sequence is TGTGCCAGCAGCTTACTGACAGGGACAGAGACCCAGTACTTC.

The rearrangement uses TRBV28 and TRBJ1-2; D ambiguous. The germline V gene has CDR1 MDHEN and CDR2 SYDVKM. This CDR3 spans 17 amino acids. Trimming stripped 7 bases from V and 0 bases from J, with 21 bases between. The CDR3 is CASTPPGAGSANYGYTF. The CDR3 nucleotides are TGTGCCAGCACCCCCCCGGGAGCGGGCAGTGCTAACTATGGCTACACCTTC.

The chain employs TRBV28 and TRBJ1-2; D perhaps matches TRBD1 (5 bases). Germline values: CDR1 MDHEN, CDR2 SYDVKM. The CDR3 is made up of 14 amino acids. V lost 11 bases to trimming and J lost 3 bases, with 19 bases between them. The CDR3 loop is CAVSGTPLDYGYTF. In nucleotides, the CDR3 is TGTGCCGTCTCCGGGACTCCCCTTGACTATGGCTACACCTTC.

This clone was recorded a few times. The chain couples TRBV14 to TRBJ2-7, with D perhaps matching TRBD1 (5 bases). This CDR3 is 13 amino acids long. Between the trimmed V and J ends, which lost 0 bases and 5 bases, there was a span of 8 bases. In germline, CDR1 is SGHDN, CDR2 FVKESK. The CDR3 DNA follows: TGTGCCAGCAGCCAAGATCTCAGGGACGAGCAGTACTTC. The encoded protein is CASSQDLRDEQYF.

The chain carries TRBV25-1 and TRBJ2-1; 8 nucleotides agree with TRBD1. Germline trimming cut 2 bases from V and 7 bases from J; bases unmatched to any gene: 7. This CDR3 has 15 amino acids. Germline assignment: CDR1 MGHDK and CDR2 SYGVNS. CDR3 protein: CASSEPGQGQNEQFF. The DNA of the CDR3 is TGTGCCAGCAGTGAACCCGGACAGGGTCAAAATGAGCAGTTCTTC.

This clone has a single count. This chain uses TRBV4-2 with TRBJ2-1; 8 bases align to TRBD1. The CDR3 is 17 residues long. The V gene end was trimmed by 0 bases and the J gene end by 2 bases; junction bases not matched to a gene: 6. CDR1 and CDR2 (germline): LGHNA, YNFKEQ. CDR3 in DNA: TGTGCCAGCAGCCAAGAGGCGACAGGGGTAACCTACAATGAGCAGTTCTTC. The encoded protein is CASSQEATGVTYNEQFF.